This T cell receptor beta chain was captured in a study of shared clonotypes between healthy human individuals. The overall study: Each donor contributed plates that comprised three CD4 naive, three CD4 memory, two CD8 naive and one CD8 memory.

Notes on the study in general: Owing to a small donor count, the genetic and exposure-history diversity represented was limited. Across subsets, estimated richness was generally greater for naive than for memory populations.

Sequencing used immunoSEQ multiplex PCR; TCRdb keeps in-frame clones, though not all of them. The table lists roughly 1 million clones, about 75% of them singletons. The V end lost 1 base, the J end lost 9 bases, and 10 bases lay between the germline ends. The length of the CDR3 is 11 residues. CDR1 is SQVTM, CDR2 ANQGSEA, per germline. This clone was counted between two and nine times. The antigen remains undetermined. V gene TRBV29-1 combines with J gene TRBJ2-7, with D perhaps TRBD2 (5 bases). This receptor was identified in a young man in good health. Sequences were obtained from memory CD4+ T cells sorted from blood. Stated subset: CD45RA-negative fraction. CDR3 loop: CSVEVRGAQYF. The DNA for the CDR3 is TGCAGCGTTGAAGTCCGGGGAGCGCAGTACTTC.